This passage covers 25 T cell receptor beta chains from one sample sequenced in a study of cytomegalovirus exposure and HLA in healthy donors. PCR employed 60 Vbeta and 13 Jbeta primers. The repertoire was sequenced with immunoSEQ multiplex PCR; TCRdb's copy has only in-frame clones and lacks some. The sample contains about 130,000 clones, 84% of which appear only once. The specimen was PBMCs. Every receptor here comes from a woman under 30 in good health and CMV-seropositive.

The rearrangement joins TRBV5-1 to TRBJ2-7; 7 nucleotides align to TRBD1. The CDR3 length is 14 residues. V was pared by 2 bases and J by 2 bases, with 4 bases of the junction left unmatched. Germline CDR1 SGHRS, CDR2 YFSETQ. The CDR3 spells CASSFRDSPYEQYF. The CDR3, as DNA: TGCGCCAGCAGCTTCCGGGACAGCCCCTACGAGCAGTACTTC.

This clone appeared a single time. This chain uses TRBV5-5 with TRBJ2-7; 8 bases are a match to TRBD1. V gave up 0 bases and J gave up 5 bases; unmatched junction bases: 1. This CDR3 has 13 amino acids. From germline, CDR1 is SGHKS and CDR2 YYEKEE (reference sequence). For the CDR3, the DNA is TGTGCCAGCAGCTTGGTGACAGGGGACGAGCAGTACTTC. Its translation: CASSLVTGDEQYF.

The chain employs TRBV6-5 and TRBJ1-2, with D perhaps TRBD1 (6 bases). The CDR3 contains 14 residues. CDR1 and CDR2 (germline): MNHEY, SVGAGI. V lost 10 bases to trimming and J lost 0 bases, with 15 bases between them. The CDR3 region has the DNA TGTGCCACTGAGAAGGGGGAAGCTAACTATGGCTACACCTTC. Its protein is CATEKGEANYGYTF.

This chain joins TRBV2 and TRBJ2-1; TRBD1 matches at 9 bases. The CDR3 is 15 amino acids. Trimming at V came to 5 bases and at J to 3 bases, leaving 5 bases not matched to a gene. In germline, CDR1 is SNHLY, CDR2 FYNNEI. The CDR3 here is CASSKDRGGYNEQFF. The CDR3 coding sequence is TGTGCCAGCAGTAAGGACAGGGGAGGCTACAATGAGCAGTTCTTC.

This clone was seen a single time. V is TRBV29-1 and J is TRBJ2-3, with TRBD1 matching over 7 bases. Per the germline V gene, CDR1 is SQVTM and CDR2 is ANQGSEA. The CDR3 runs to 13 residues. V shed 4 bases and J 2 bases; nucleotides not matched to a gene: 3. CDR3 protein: CSVVGGPTDTQYF. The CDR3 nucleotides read TGCAGCGTTGTAGGGGGCCCCACAGATACGCAGTATTTT.

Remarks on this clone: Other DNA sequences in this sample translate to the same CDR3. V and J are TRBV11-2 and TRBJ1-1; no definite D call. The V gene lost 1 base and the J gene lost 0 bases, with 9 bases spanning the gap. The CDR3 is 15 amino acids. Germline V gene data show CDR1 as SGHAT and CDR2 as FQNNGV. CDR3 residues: CASSLVGQMNTEAFF. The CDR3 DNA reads TGTGCCAGCAGCTTAGTGGGCCAGATGAACACTGAAGCTTTCTTT.

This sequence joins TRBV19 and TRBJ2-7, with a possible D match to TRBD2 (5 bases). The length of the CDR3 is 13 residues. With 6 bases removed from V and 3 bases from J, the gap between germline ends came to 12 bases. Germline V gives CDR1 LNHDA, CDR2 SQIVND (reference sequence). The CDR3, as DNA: TGTGCCAGTAGGGGTCGGGGTTACTACGAGCAGTACTTC. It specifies CASRGRGYYEQYF.

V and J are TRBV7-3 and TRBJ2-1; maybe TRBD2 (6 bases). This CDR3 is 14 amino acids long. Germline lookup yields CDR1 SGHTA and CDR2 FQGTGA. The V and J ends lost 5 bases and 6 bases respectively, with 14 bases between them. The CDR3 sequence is CASSRRGDFNEQFF. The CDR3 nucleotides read TGTGCCAGCAGCCGGAGGGGAGATTTCAATGAGCAGTTCTTC. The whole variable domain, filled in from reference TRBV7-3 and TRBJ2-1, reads GAGVSQTPSNKVTEKGKYVELRCDPISGHTALYWYRQSLGQGPEFLIYFQGTGAADDSGLPNDRFFAVRPEGSVSTLKIQRTERGDSAVYLCASSRRGDFNEQFFGPGTRLTVL.

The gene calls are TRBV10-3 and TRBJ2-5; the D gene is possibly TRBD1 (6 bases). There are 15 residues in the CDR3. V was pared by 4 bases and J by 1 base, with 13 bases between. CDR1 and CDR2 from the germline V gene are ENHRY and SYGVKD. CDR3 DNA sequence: TGTGCCATCAGTGTACTTGGGGGCTCCCAAGAGACCCAGTACTTC. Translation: CAISVLGGSQETQYF.

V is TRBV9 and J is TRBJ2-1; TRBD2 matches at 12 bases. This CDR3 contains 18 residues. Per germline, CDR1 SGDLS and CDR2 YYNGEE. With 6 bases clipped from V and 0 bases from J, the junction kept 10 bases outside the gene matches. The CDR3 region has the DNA TGTGCCAGCACCGAGGGACTAGCGGGTCCAAGCTCCTACAATGAGCAGTTCTTC. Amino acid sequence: CASTEGLAGPSSYNEQFF.

The CDR3, as DNA: TGTGCCAGCAGCCTGTGGACAGGGTGGTACGAGCAGTACTTC. The encoded protein is CASSLWTGWYEQYF. The V and J genes are TRBV5-6 and TRBJ2-7; 8 nucleotides line up with TRBD1. The CDR3 spans 14 residues. The ends lost 4 bases at V and 4 bases at J; junction bases unmatched: 7. Germline loops: CDR1 SGHDT, CDR2 YYEEEE.

The CDR3 coding sequence is TGTGCCAGCAGGGTTGCAGATAACTATGGCTACACCTTC. Amino acid sequence: CASRVADNYGYTF. V gene TRBV6-1 combines with J gene TRBJ1-2; no clear D. From germline, CDR1 is MNHNS and CDR2 SASEGT. V was cut by 6 bases and J by 1 base, with 9 bases left in between. The CDR3 consists of 13 residues.

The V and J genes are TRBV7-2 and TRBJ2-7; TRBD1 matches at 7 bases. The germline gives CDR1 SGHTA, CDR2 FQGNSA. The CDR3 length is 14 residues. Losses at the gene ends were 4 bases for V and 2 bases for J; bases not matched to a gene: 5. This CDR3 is CASSSRDSTYEQYF. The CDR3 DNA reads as TGTGCCAGCAGCTCCCGGGACAGTACCTACGAGCAGTACTTC.

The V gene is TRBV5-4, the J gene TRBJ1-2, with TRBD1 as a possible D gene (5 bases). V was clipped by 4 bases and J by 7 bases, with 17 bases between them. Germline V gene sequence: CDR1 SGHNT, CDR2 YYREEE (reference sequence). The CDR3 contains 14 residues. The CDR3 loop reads CASSMGLSAGGYTF. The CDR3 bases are TGTGCCAGCAGCATGGGACTGTCGGCGGGTGGCTACACCTTC. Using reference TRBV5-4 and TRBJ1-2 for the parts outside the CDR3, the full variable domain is ETGVTQSPTHLIKTRGQQVTLRCSSQSGHNTVSWYQQALGQGPQFIFQYYREEENGRGNFPPRFSGLQFPNYSSELNVNALELDDSALYLCASSMGLSAGGYTFGSGTRLTVV.

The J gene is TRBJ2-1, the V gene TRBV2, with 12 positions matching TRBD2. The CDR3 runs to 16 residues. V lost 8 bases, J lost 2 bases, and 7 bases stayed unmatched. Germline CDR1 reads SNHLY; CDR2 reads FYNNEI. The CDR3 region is CASALLAGGAYNEQFF. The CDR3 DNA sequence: TGTGCCAGCGCCCTACTAGCGGGGGGAGCCTACAATGAGCAGTTCTTC.

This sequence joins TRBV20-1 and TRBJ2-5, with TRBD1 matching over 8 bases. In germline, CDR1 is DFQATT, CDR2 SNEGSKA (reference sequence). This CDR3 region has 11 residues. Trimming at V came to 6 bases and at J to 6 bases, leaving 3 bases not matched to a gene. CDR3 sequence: CSADRGQTQYF. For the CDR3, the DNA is TGCAGTGCAGACAGGGGACAGACCCAGTACTTC.

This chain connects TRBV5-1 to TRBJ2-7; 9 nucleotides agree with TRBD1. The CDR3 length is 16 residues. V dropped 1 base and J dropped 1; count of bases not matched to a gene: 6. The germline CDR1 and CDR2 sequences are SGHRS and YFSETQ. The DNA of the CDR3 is TGCGCCAGCAGCTTGTACGGGACAGGGCTTTCCTACGAGCAGTACTTC. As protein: CASSLYGTGLSYEQYF.

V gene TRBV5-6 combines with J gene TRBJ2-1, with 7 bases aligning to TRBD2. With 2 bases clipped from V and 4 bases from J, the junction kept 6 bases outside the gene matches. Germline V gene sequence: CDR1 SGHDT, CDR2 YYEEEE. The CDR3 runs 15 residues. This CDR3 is CASSLLTSAYNEQFF. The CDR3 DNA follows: TGTGCCAGCAGCTTATTAACTAGCGCTTACAATGAGCAGTTCTTC. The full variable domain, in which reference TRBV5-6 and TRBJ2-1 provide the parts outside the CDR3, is DAGVTQSPTHLIKTRGQQVTLRCSPKSGHDTVSWYQQALGQGPQFIFQYYEEEERQRGNFPDRFSGHQFPNYSSELNVNALLLGDSALYLCASSLLTSAYNEQFFGPGTRLTVL.

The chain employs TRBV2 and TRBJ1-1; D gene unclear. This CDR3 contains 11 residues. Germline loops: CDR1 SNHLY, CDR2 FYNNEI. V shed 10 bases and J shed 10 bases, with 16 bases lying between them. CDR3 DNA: TGTGCCACTCTGGGGAGGCTTGGAGCTTTCTTT. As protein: CATLGRLGAFF.

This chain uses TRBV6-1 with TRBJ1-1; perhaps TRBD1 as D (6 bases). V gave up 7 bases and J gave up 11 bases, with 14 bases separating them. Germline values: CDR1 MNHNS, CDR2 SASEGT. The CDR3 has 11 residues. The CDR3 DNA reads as TGTGCCAGCACGGTAGGGGGTAACGCTTTCTTT. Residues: CASTVGGNAFF.

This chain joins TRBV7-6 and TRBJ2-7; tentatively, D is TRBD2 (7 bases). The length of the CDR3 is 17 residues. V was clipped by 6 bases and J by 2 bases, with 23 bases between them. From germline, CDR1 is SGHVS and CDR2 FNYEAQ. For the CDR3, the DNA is TGTGCCAGCAGTTTAATTGGGGTTGGGGAGGGGGCCTACGAGCAGTACTTC. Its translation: CASSLIGVGEGAYEQYF.

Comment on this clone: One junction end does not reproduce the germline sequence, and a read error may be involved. CDR3 in DNA: TGTGCCAGTAGCACGACTAGCATAGATACGCAGTATTTT. This encodes CASSTTSIDTQYF. This chain connects TRBV19 to TRBJ2-3, with 7 positions matching TRBD2. Germline V gene lookup returns CDR1 LNHDA and CDR2 SQIVND (reference sequence). This CDR3 has 13 residues.

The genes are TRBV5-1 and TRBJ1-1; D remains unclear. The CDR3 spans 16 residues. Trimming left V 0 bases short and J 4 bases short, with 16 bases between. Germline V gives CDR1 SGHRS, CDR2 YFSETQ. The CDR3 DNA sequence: TGCGCCAGCAGCTTGGAACGGGGTCCCCGCGGCACTGAAGCTTTCTTT. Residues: CASSLERGPRGTEAFF.

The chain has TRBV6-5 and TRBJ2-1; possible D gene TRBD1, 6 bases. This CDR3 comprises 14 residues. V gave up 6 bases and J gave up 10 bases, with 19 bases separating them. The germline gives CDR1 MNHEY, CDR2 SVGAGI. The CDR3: CASSPNRVSWEQFF. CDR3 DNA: TGTGCCAGCAGCCCGAACAGGGTCTCCTGGGAGCAGTTCTTC.

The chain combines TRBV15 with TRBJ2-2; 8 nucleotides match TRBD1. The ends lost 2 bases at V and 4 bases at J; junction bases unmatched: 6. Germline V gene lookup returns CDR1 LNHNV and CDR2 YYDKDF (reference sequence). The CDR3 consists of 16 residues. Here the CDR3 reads CATSRTDRVATGELFF. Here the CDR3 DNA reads TGTGCCACCAGCAGAACGGACAGGGTGGCCACCGGGGAGCTGTTTTTT.